This T cell receptor (beta chain) was retrieved from a study of blood T cell repertoires in COVID-19. Turning to the study itself: Sources were T cells, B-cell-depleted T cells, or PBMCs; the material itself was cDNA or gDNA.

In the source study's methods: Nucleated cell counts were estimated from reference gene primer amplification. Clones were read by immunoSEQ multiplex PCR, and TCRdb kept only the in-frame ones, dropping some. D and trimming were read from the DNA, whereas the V and J calls and clone size are those reported in that table. This sample has 210,000 or so clones, with 70% to 90% found just once. Participants were aged 18 to 89 years from 20 to 30 US areas. Each recovered donor of Cohort 3 presented with two negative PCRs, clearance, or symptom resolution. This CDR3 has 15 amino acids. V lost 2 bases, J lost 6 bases, and 7 bases stayed unmatched. Germline V gene data show CDR1 as MGHDK and CDR2 as SYGVNS.

This chain uses TRBV25-1 with TRBJ2-3; 8 bases are a match to TRBD2. The sequencing input was PBMCs or T cells enriched from blood (not recorded which). The TCR was taken from a man aged 25 to 40 who had recovered from COVID-19. CDR3 protein: CASSEGRGGHDTQYF. Here the CDR3 DNA reads TGTGCCAGCAGTGAAGGTCGGGGGGGCCACGATACGCAGTATTTT.